The next 30 T cell receptor beta chains were all read from a single sample in a study of blood T cell repertoires in COVID-19. Profiled with immunoSEQ multiplex PCR; TCRdb holds only in-frame clones, not every one. The data contain 100,000 to 120,000 clones, 70% to 90% of them singletons. Material: peripheral blood. All receptors derive from a man aged 35 to 55 with acute or convalescent COVID-19.

The gene calls are TRBV3-1 (or the pseudogene TRBV3-2) and TRBJ1-4; tentative D call: TRBD1 (6 bases). This CDR3 has 14 amino acids. The germline V gene has CDR1 LGHDT and CDR2 YNNKEL (reference sequence). Trimming cost V 3 bases and J 7 bases, with 12 bases left between them. The CDR3 coding sequence is TGTGCCAGCAGCCAGAGGGGGGGTGTTGAAAAACTGTTTTTT. This translates into CASSQRGGVEKLFF.

The chain recombines TRBV3-1 (or the pseudogene TRBV3-2) with TRBJ2-3; 12 positions match TRBD2. Germline assignment: CDR1 LGHDT and CDR2 YNNKEL (reference sequence). The CDR3 sequence is 18 residues long. The trim removed 2 bases at V and 4 bases at J, leaving 10 bases unmatched. The CDR3: CASSQNQLAGGPADTQYF. The CDR3 nucleotides read TGTGCCAGCAGCCAAAACCAACTAGCGGGGGGCCCGGCAGATACGCAGTATTTT.

The V call is TRBV27, the J call TRBJ2-7; TRBD1 agrees at 8 bases. The CDR3 runs 14 residues. The J segment lost 5 bases and the V segment lost 1 base, leaving 4 bases of the junction unmatched. Germline V gene data show CDR1 as MNHEY and CDR2 as SMNVEV (reference sequence). The CDR3 DNA reads as TGTGCCAGCAGTTTATGGCAGGGGGCGGACGAGCAGTACTTC. Its protein is CASSLWQGADEQYF.

The CDR3 loop is CACQTGVLSDTQYF. The CDR3 DNA sequence: TGTGCCTGCCAGACAGGGGTTCTCTCAGATACGCAGTATTTT. The genes are TRBV30 and TRBJ2-3; 8 bases agree with TRBD1. The CDR3 sequence is 14 residues long. Looked up from germline, CDR1 is GTSNPN and CDR2 is SVGIG (reference sequence). The V and J ends lost 6 bases and 4 bases, in that order; junction bases with no gene match: 9.

This CDR3 is CASSMQQVNYGYTF. The CDR3 DNA sequence: TGTGCCAGTAGTATGCAACAGGTTAACTATGGCTACACCTTC. J is TRBJ1-2 and V is TRBV19, with D possibly TRBD1 on 5 matching bases. This CDR3 spans 14 amino acids. V was shortened by 3 bases and J by 1 base, with 9 bases between the two germline ends. Per the germline V gene, CDR1 is LNHDA and CDR2 is SQIVND (reference sequence). The full variable domain, its missing parts supplied by reference TRBV19 and TRBJ1-2, is DGGITQSPKYLFRKEGQNVTLSCEQNLNHDAMYWYRQDPGQGLRLIYYSQIVNDFQKGDIAEGYSVSREKKESFPLTVTSAQKNPTAFYLCASSMQQVNYGYTFGSGTRLTVV.

The chain joins TRBV6-4 to TRBJ2-2; 11 bases are shared with TRBD2. J lost 6 bases, V lost 3 bases, and 15 bases had no gene match. This CDR3 contains 19 residues. Germline values: CDR1 MRHNA, CDR2 SNTAGT. In DNA, the CDR3 is TGTGCCAGCAGTGAGGGACCAACGATGACTAGCGGGGTCTCCGGGGAGCTGTTTTTT. It is translated as CASSEGPTMTSGVSGELFF.

The CDR3 reads CASSLDFEGYSPLHF. CDR3 coding DNA: TGTGCCAGCAGCTTAGATTTCGAGGGCTATTCACCCCTCCACTTT. The chain is built from TRBV11-2 and TRBJ1-6; D is unclear. Germline values: CDR1 SGHAT, CDR2 FQNNGV. This CDR3 region has 15 residues. V gave up 0 bases and J gave up 8 bases, with 11 bases separating them.

The V call is TRBV2, the J call TRBJ2-2, with D possibly matching TRBD2 (6 bases). There are 13 residues in the CDR3. Trimming took off 8 bases at V and 5 bases at J, with 12 bases between the two ends. The V gene's germline CDR1 is SNHLY and CDR2 FYNNEI. CDR3 loop: CASGDLGTGELFF. In DNA, the CDR3 is TGTGCCAGCGGGGACTTGGGTACCGGGGAGCTGTTTTTT.

The chain is built from TRBV18 and TRBJ1-1, with a possible D match to TRBD1 (5 bases). V was shortened by 3 bases and J by 4 bases, with 9 bases between the two germline ends. Germline assignment: CDR1 KGHSH and CDR2 LQKENI. The CDR3 runs to 13 residues. CDR3 in amino acids: CASSPQGRTEAFF. In DNA, the CDR3 is TGTGCCAGCTCACCTCAGGGTCGCACTGAAGCTTTCTTT.

The V and J genes are TRBV4-1 and TRBJ2-3; 9 bases are shared with TRBD2. With V trimmed by 4 bases and J by 4 bases, 9 bases remained unmatched. This CDR3 contains 16 residues. In germline, CDR1 is MGHRA, CDR2 YSYEKL. The chain's CDR3 is CASSPLAGGRSDTQYF. CDR3 sequence (DNA): TGCGCCAGCAGCCCCCTGGCGGGGGGGCGGTCAGATACGCAGTATTTT.

The chain recombines TRBV7-3 with TRBJ2-5; D might be TRBD1 (6 bases). The CDR3 is made up of 15 amino acids. Trimming left V 1 base short and J 5 bases short, with 14 bases between. Looked up from germline, CDR1 is SGHTA and CDR2 is FQGTGA. The CDR3 nucleotides read TGTGCCAGCAGCTTAAACAGGGAAGGGTGGGAGACCCAGTACTTC. Translation gives CASSLNREGWETQYF.

The rearrangement joins TRBV18 to TRBJ2-3, with D possibly matching TRBD2 (6 bases). V was clipped by 6 bases and J by 2 bases, with 9 bases between them. The CDR3 spans 13 residues. Germline V gene data show CDR1 as KGHSH and CDR2 as LQKENI. Here the CDR3 DNA reads TGTGCCAGCTCCGGGGGACTCACAGATACGCAGTATTTT. Protein: CASSGGLTDTQYF. Based on the CDR3 plus reference TRBV18 and TRBJ2-3, the full variable domain is NAGVMQNPRHLVRRRGQEARLRCSPMKGHSHVYWYRQLPEEGLKFMVYLQKENIIDESGMPKERFSAEFPKEGPSILRIQQVVRGDSAAYFCASSGGLTDTQYFGPGTRLTVL.

This chain uses TRBV10-3 with TRBJ1-6; D perhaps matches TRBD1 (6 bases). Germline CDR1 is ENHRY and CDR2 is SYGVKD. This CDR3 is 15 amino acids long. Trimming took 6 bases from V and 4 from J, leaving 13 bases between them. CDR3 DNA sequence: TGTGCCATCAGCTCGACAGGCAGATATAATTCACCCCTCCACTTT. It is translated as CAISSTGRYNSPLHF.

The chain has TRBV7-3 and TRBJ2-1; 10 bases are shared with TRBD1. Trimming took 4 bases from V and 3 from J; bases not matched to a gene: 6. This CDR3 contains 16 residues. CDR1 is SGHTA and CDR2 is FQGTGA in the germline V gene. CDR3 residues: CASSSTGGTNYNEQFF. Written as DNA, the CDR3 is TGTGCCAGCAGCTCGACAGGGGGCACTAACTACAATGAGCAGTTCTTC.

This clone has a single count. The chain recombines TRBV27 with TRBJ2-2; the match to TRBD2 covers 9 bases. Germline V gene lookup returns CDR1 MNHEY and CDR2 SMNVEV (reference sequence). The CDR3 is 17 residues long. The V segment lost 3 bases and the J segment 6 bases; nucleotides outside the gene matches: 11. The CDR3 loop reads CASSLSGGIAHAGELFF. CDR3 nucleotides: TGTGCCAGCAGTTTGAGCGGGGGGATCGCCCACGCCGGGGAGCTGTTTTTT.

This sequence joins TRBV4-1 and TRBJ1-4, with D unresolved. The CDR3 sequence is 15 residues long. CDR1 MGHRA and CDR2 YSYEKL come from the germline V gene. The ends were cut back, 4 bases at V and 7 bases at J, with 16 bases in the middle. CDR3 in DNA: TGCGCCAGCAGCCGAACCAGACTGGCTGGTGAAAAACTGTTTTTT. Its protein is CASSRTRLAGEKLFF.

The V and J genes are TRBV6-5 and TRBJ2-7; no firm D call. Germline V lookup: CDR1 MNHEY, CDR2 SVGAGI. The CDR3 loop spans 13 amino acids. V was cut by 2 bases and J by 3 bases, with 8 bases left in between. The CDR3 nucleotides are TGTGCCAGCAGTTACGGTCTACGCTACGAGCAGTACTTC. Translated: CASSYGLRYEQYF.

The chain recombines TRBV7-9 with TRBJ2-2, with 12 bases that match TRBD2. The V gene's germline CDR1 is SEHNR and CDR2 FQNEAQ (reference sequence). Germline trimming cut 7 bases from V and 1 base from J; bases unmatched to any gene: 22. CDR3 length: 22 amino acids. Written as DNA, the CDR3 is TGTGCCAGCACCCCGCCCCCCACACCCGAACTAGCGGGGGGAGGGAACACCGGGGAGCTGTTTTTT. Translating it yields CASTPPPTPELAGGGNTGELFF.

The genes are TRBV12-5 and TRBJ2-3, with 14 nucleotides matching TRBD2. Germline loops: CDR1 LGHNT, CDR2 FRNRAP. This CDR3 has 16 amino acids. J gave up 4 bases and V 5 bases, and 5 bases lay outside the gene matches. The CDR3 DNA sequence: TGTGCTAGTGGTACCGCGGGACTAGCGGGGGCAGATACGCAGTATTTT. It codes for CASGTAGLAGADTQYF.

The chain links TRBV29-1 to TRBJ1-2; TRBD1 matches 10 bases. The germline V gene encodes CDR1 SQVTM and CDR2 ANQGSEA. The trim removed 3 bases at V and 7 bases at J, leaving 11 bases unmatched. The CDR3 has 15 residues. Here the CDR3 reads CSVDLTGGGGGGYTF. CDR3 sequence (DNA): TGCAGCGTTGACCTGACAGGGGGCGGAGGGGGTGGCTACACCTTC.

V gene TRBV14 combines with J gene TRBJ2-5; 8 nucleotides align to TRBD2. Germline CDR1 SGHDN, CDR2 FVKESK. The CDR3 has 15 amino acids. After removal of 2 bases from V and 1 base from J, the junction contained 3 bases not matched to a gene. CDR3 protein: CASSQRRGAQETQYF. The CDR3 DNA sequence: TGTGCCAGCAGCCAAAGGCGGGGGGCCCAAGAGACCCAGTACTTC. The entire variable domain, with the rest obtained from reference TRBV14 and TRBJ2-5, is as follows: EAGVTQFPSHSVIEKGQTVTLRCDPISGHDNLYWYRRVMGKEIKFLLHFVKESKQDESGMPNNRFLAERTGGTYSTLKVQPAELEDSGVYFCASSQRRGAQETQYFGPGTRLLVL.

The chain uses TRBV5-1 and TRBJ2-2, with 9 bases aligning to TRBD1. Germline V lookup: CDR1 SGHRS, CDR2 YFSETQ. The J segment lost 1 base and the V segment lost 3 bases, leaving 1 base of the junction unmatched. The CDR3 spans 15 residues. The CDR3 reads CASSWDRVNTGELFF. The CDR3 nucleotides read TGCGCCAGCAGCTGGGACAGGGTGAACACCGGGGAGCTGTTTTTT.

The rearrangement joins TRBV24-1 to TRBJ2-7; TRBD2 matches 13 bases. The CDR3 spans 17 residues. Germline CDR1 is KGHDR and CDR2 is SFDVKD. V lost 6 bases, J lost 3 bases, and 10 bases stayed unmatched. Written as DNA, the CDR3 is TGTGCCACCAGTCCCGGGACTAGCGGGGCCTCCGGCTACGAGCAGTACTTC. Translating it yields CATSPGTSGASGYEQYF.

This sequence joins TRBV13 and TRBJ2-7, with TRBD2 identical over 8 bases. The germline gives CDR1 PRHDT, CDR2 FYEKMQ (reference sequence). This CDR3 spans 17 amino acids. Losses at the gene ends were 5 bases for V and 4 bases for J; bases not matched to a gene: 16. CDR3 amino acids: CASSPPGLVKLGYEQYF. The CDR3 bases are TGTGCCAGCAGCCCTCCGGGACTAGTTAAATTAGGATACGAGCAGTACTTC.

The V and J genes are TRBV11-2 and TRBJ2-1; TRBD1 matches at 7 bases. Germline CDR1 and CDR2: SGHAT and FQNNGV. This CDR3 is 14 amino acids long. J lost 5 bases, V lost 5 bases, and 6 bases had no gene match. The CDR3 loop reads CASSLVGQNNEQFF. The CDR3 DNA reads as TGTGCCAGCAGCCTGGTGGGACAGAACAATGAGCAGTTCTTC.

The chain employs TRBV24-1 and TRBJ2-5; 9 bases agree with TRBD2. V lost 0 bases to trimming and J lost 13 bases; unmatched junction nucleotides: 2. CDR1 and CDR2 (germline): KGHDR, SFDVKD. The CDR3 runs to 12 residues. CDR3 region: CATSDLLAGMYF. CDR3 DNA: TGTGCCACCAGTGATTTGCTAGCGGGGATGTACTTC.

V gene TRBV7-9 combines with J gene TRBJ1-1, with 8 bases fitting TRBD1. Trimming removed 5 bases from V and 3 bases from J; junction bases left unmatched: 8. Germline CDR1 SEHNR, CDR2 FQNEAQ (reference sequence). This CDR3 spans 15 amino acids. Here the CDR3 reads CASSPHRGDDTEAFF. The CDR3 DNA reads TGTGCCAGCAGCCCGCACAGGGGGGACGACACTGAAGCTTTCTTT.

This clone occurred a few times. The gene calls are TRBV27 and TRBJ1-2, with TRBD1 identical over 10 bases. After removal of 3 bases from V and 2 bases from J, the junction contained 3 bases not matched to a gene. The V gene's germline CDR1 is MNHEY and CDR2 SMNVEV (reference sequence). The CDR3 runs 15 residues. CDR3: CASSFRTGGNYGYTF. Written as DNA, the CDR3 is TGTGCCAGCAGTTTTAGGACAGGGGGAAACTATGGCTACACCTTC.

This chain joins TRBV27 and TRBJ2-7, with 10 bases aligning to TRBD1. Germline assignment: CDR1 MNHEY and CDR2 SMNVEV (reference sequence). The CDR3 is 15 residues long. Unmatched junction bases numbered 6, after V lost 5 bases and J lost 2 bases. CDR3 DNA sequence: TGTGCCAGCAGTAGGGGACAGGGGATCACCTACGAGCAGTACTTC. Its protein is CASSRGQGITYEQYF.

The count of this clone is one. The J gene is TRBJ2-4, the V gene TRBV30; tentative D call: TRBD1 (7 bases). CDR1 is GTSNPN and CDR2 is SVGIG in the germline V gene (reference sequence). This CDR3 is 12 amino acids long. Deletions cut 8 bases from V and 6 bases from J, with 14 bases between. The chain's CDR3 is CAASQGGNIQYF. The CDR3, as DNA: TGTGCCGCCAGCCAGGGGGGAAACATTCAGTACTTC.